These 22 T cell receptor beta chains were sequenced from one sample in a study of blood T cell repertoires in COVID-19. The assay was immunoSEQ multiplex PCR, and TCRdb's table has in-frame clones only and misses some. In the table there are over 150,000 clones, around four fifths of which are singletons. Sample: peripheral blood. These TCRs come from a woman between 70 and 85 years old who had recovered from COVID-19.

The V call is TRBV19, the J call TRBJ2-1; 7 bases match TRBD2. Germline V CDR1 and CDR2: LNHDA, SQIVND (reference sequence). The trim removed 4 bases at V and 7 bases at J, leaving 10 bases unmatched. The CDR3 is made up of 15 amino acids. The CDR3: CASSRAGAQANEQFF. In nucleotides, the CDR3 is TGTGCCAGTAGTAGGGCGGGAGCTCAAGCAAATGAGCAGTTCTTC.

The rearrangement links TRBV30 to TRBJ2-5; tentative D call: TRBD2 (6 bases). The germline V and J ends were trimmed by 0 bases and 1 base, with 9 bases remaining between them. This CDR3 is 14 amino acids long. CDR1 GTSNPN and CDR2 SVGIG come from the germline V gene (reference sequence). CDR3 protein: CAWSVRGTQETQYF. CDR3 coding DNA: TGTGCCTGGAGTGTACGGGGGACCCAAGAGACCCAGTACTTC.

The CDR3 spells CASSLGQASYGYTF. DNA for the CDR3: TGTGCCAGCAGCTTAGGACAGGCCTCCTATGGCTACACCTTC. The V gene is TRBV7-9, the J gene TRBJ1-2, with D maybe TRBD1 (6 bases). CDR3 length: 14 amino acids. With 1 base removed from V and 4 bases from J, the gap between germline ends came to 10 bases. From germline, CDR1 is SEHNR and CDR2 FQNEAQ (reference sequence).

V and J are TRBV6-2 or TRBV6-3 and TRBJ1-5; no definite D call. The V gene's germline CDR1 is MNHEY and CDR2 SVGEGT. The CDR3 extends over 12 amino acids. V lost 0 bases and J lost 10, with 7 bases in between. The CDR3 coding sequence is TGTGCCAGCAGTTACTCGGCCCTTCCCCAGCATTTT. The encoded protein is CASSYSALPQHF.

This chain uses TRBV5-8 with TRBJ1-3, with a weak D call TRBD1 (5 bases). CDR1 and CDR2 from the germline V gene are SGHTS and YDEGEE. The CDR3 extends over 13 amino acids. With 3 bases removed from V and 11 bases from J, the gap between germline ends came to 15 bases. The CDR3 region has the DNA TGTGCCAGCAGCTCGGGACTGGGCCGGGCCATATATTTT. It yields the protein CASSSGLGRAIYF.

A remark on this clone: The same CDR3 arises from other DNA sequences in this sample as well. The chain links TRBV28 to TRBJ2-5; 9 bases map to TRBD2. CDR1 and CDR2 (germline): MDHEN, SYDVKM. CDR3 size: 13 residues. V lost 6 bases, J lost 4 bases, and 3 bases stayed unmatched. The CDR3 region is CASRRGGGETQYF. In DNA, the CDR3 is TGTGCCAGCAGGCGCGGGGGGGGAGAGACCCAGTACTTC.

The chain is built from TRBV5-5 and TRBJ1-5; TRBD1 agrees at 8 bases. Germline-derived CDR1 and CDR2 are SGHKS and YYEKEE (reference sequence). The V gene end was trimmed by 1 base and the J gene end by 4 bases; junction bases not matched to a gene: 10. The CDR3 contains 17 residues. CDR3 sequence reads: CASSLIATGARNQPQHF. CDR3 nucleotides: TGTGCCAGCAGCTTGATCGCGACAGGGGCCCGAAATCAGCCCCAGCATTTT.

The rearrangement joins TRBV5-1 to TRBJ2-2; D unclear. V was shortened by 4 bases and J by 8 bases, with 9 bases between the two germline ends. The germline V gene encodes CDR1 SGHRS and CDR2 YFSETQ. This CDR3 is built from 12 residues. The CDR3 here is CASSPPRGELFF. For the CDR3, the DNA is TGCGCCAGCAGCCCCCCGCGGGGGGAGCTGTTTTTT.

CDR3 sequence: CASSIDPFTTANQPQHF. CDR3 nucleotide sequence: TGTGCCAGTAGTATAGATCCTTTTACGACAGCTAATCAGCCCCAGCATTTT. The rearrangement joins TRBV19 to TRBJ1-5; D is perhaps TRBD1 (5 bases). Germline CDR1 and CDR2: LNHDA and SQIVND (reference sequence). V dropped 0 bases and J dropped 4 bases, with 16 bases sitting between them. This CDR3 is built from 17 residues. The full variable domain, with the rest looked up from reference TRBV19 and TRBJ1-5, is DGGITQSPKYLFRKEGQNVTLSCEQNLNHDAMYWYRQDPGQGLRLIYYSQIVNDFQKGDIAEGYSVSREKKESFPLTVTSAQKNPTAFYLCASSIDPFTTANQPQHFGDGTRLSIL.

The gene calls are TRBV19 and TRBJ2-3, with 8 bases that match TRBD2. The CDR3 extends over 17 amino acids. Looked up from germline, CDR1 is LNHDA and CDR2 is SQIVND (reference sequence). The V gene end was trimmed by 3 bases and the J gene end by 4 bases; junction bases not matched to a gene: 12. CDR3 residues: CASSIGLAGLIADTQYF. The DNA for the CDR3 is TGTGCCAGTAGTATTGGGCTAGCGGGTCTGATTGCAGATACGCAGTATTTT.

This clone was observed once. The chain has TRBV5-4 and TRBJ1-2; no firm D call. The length of the CDR3 is 15 residues. Germline-derived CDR1 and CDR2 are SGHNT and YYREEE (reference sequence). Trimming pared 0 bases from V and 4 bases from J, leaving 13 bases between. CDR3 sequence (DNA): TGTGCCAGCAGCTTGGTTCCAGATATCTCCTATGGCTACACCTTC. The encoded protein is CASSLVPDISYGYTF.

This rearrangement joins TRBV6-2 or TRBV6-3 to TRBJ2-1; D gene uncertain. V was trimmed by 5 bases and J by 9 bases, leaving 17 bases between them. This CDR3 contains 14 residues. Germline loops: CDR1 MNHEY, CDR2 SVGEGT. The CDR3 DNA is TGTGCCAGCAGTCGCCATTTAGCCCTGGGTGAGCAGTTCTTC. Protein product: CASSRHLALGEQFF.

The J gene is TRBJ2-1, the V gene TRBV10-3; 8 positions agree with TRBD2. This CDR3 contains 15 residues. CDR1 is ENHRY, CDR2 SYGVKD, per germline. Trimming removed 4 bases from V and 2 bases from J; junction bases left unmatched: 4. The CDR3 sequence: CAISVIAGPYNEQFF. CDR3 nucleotides: TGTGCCATCAGTGTCATAGCGGGGCCCTACAATGAGCAGTTCTTC.

This clone turned up a few times. The CDR3 region is CASSPTPTSGGETQYF. CDR3 DNA sequence: TGCGCCAGCAGCCCAACCCCGACTAGCGGCGGGGAGACCCAGTACTTC. V gene TRBV5-1 combines with J gene TRBJ2-5; TRBD2 aligns across 9 bases. From germline, CDR1 is SGHRS and CDR2 YFSETQ. The CDR3 is made up of 16 amino acids. V dropped 4 bases and J dropped 5; count of bases not matched to a gene: 12.

The chain is built from TRBV19 and TRBJ1-2; 9 positions match TRBD1. The CDR3 is 16 amino acids. Germline V CDR1 and CDR2: LNHDA, SQIVND (reference sequence). V was pared by 6 bases and J by 4 bases, with 12 bases of the junction left unmatched. The CDR3 here is CASSEEKQGAVYGYTF. The CDR3 DNA follows: TGTGCCAGTAGCGAAGAGAAACAGGGGGCGGTCTATGGCTACACCTTC.

The chain employs TRBV6-1 and TRBJ1-2; weak D call: TRBD1 (5 bases). Trimming removed 2 bases from V and 8 bases from J, with 12 bases in between. CDR1 is MNHNS, CDR2 SASEGT, per germline. The CDR3 totals 13 residues. CDR3 in amino acids: CASSEYWGDGYTF. CDR3 DNA sequence: TGTGCCAGCAGTGAATACTGGGGGGACGGCTACACCTTC.

This clone was detected only once. The rearrangement joins TRBV15 to TRBJ1-2, with D tentatively TRBD1 (5 bases). The CDR3 has 14 amino acids. The germline V and J ends were trimmed by 0 bases and 4 bases, with 9 bases remaining between them. The germline CDR1 and CDR2 sequences are LNHNV and YYDKDF (reference sequence). The CDR3 DNA reads TGTGCCACCAGCAGAGATCCCACAGGCTATGGCTACACCTTC. Amino acids: CATSRDPTGYGYTF.

The chain links TRBV27 to TRBJ2-1; 8 bases agree with TRBD2. The V segment lost 1 base and the J segment 8 bases; nucleotides outside the gene matches: 4. The CDR3 contains 14 residues. CDR1 is MNHEY and CDR2 is SMNVEV in the germline V gene (reference sequence). The CDR3 is CASSLWSSGYEQFF. The CDR3 region has the DNA TGTGCCAGCAGTTTATGGTCTAGCGGGTATGAGCAGTTCTTC.

The CDR3 coding sequence is TGTGCCAGCAGCCAACTGGACGGCGGGACTGAAGCTTTCTTT. Its translation is CASSQLDGGTEAFF. The V call is TRBV7-3, the J call TRBJ1-1; D is unresolved. The germline CDR1 and CDR2 sequences are SGHTA and FQGTGA. The CDR3 is 14 amino acids. V was clipped by 5 bases and J by 5 bases, with 15 bases between them.

This chain uses TRBV7-6 with TRBJ1-2, with 7 bases that match TRBD1. CDR1 is SGHVS, CDR2 FNYEAQ, per germline. CDR3 length equals 13 residues. V trimming: 1 base; J trimming: 8 bases; junction bases outside the gene matches: 4. This CDR3 reads CASSLGQGGGYTF. CDR3 DNA: TGTGCCAGCAGCTTAGGGCAGGGGGGCGGCTACACCTTC.

V is TRBV18 and J is TRBJ1-1, with TRBD1 matching 11 bases. The CDR3 extends over 17 amino acids. V lost 3 bases to trimming and J lost 1 base; unmatched junction nucleotides: 7. CDR1 is KGHSH, CDR2 LQKENI, per germline. In DNA form, the CDR3 reads TGTGCCAGCTCACCTCCGGGACAGGGGGGAGGGAACACTGAAGCTTTCTTT. Protein: CASSPPGQGGGNTEAFF.

This chain uses TRBV10-3 with TRBJ2-1, with 7 bases fitting TRBD1. Unmatched junction bases numbered 7, after V lost 3 bases and J lost 2 bases. CDR1 is ENHRY and CDR2 is SYGVKD in the germline V gene. The length of the CDR3 is 16 residues. The CDR3 loop reads CAISDPDRRAYNEQFF. The DNA of the CDR3 is TGTGCCATCAGTGACCCGGACAGGCGGGCCTACAATGAGCAGTTCTTC.